The 20 T cell receptor beta chains listed next were all sequenced from one sample in a study of T-cell reconstitution after alpha-beta-depleted transplantation in children (dated by TCRdb to about 2016). Library preparation used PCR. The listed sequencing device is Illumina HiSeq 2500. To normalize quantification of the TCRbeta repertoire, the TCR libraries were built with molecular barcoding that relied on unique molecular identifiers. TCRdb ran its own pipeline on the public reads, namely fastp trimming at Q25 and MiXCR clone calling, and kept in-frame beta chains. When rows share a CDR3 protein, they turn into one entry using the most common DNA and genes. The sample has under 140,000 distinct CDR3 sequences on record, around 10% of them singletons. The top ten constitute approximately 7.9% of the sample. This specimen consisted of PBMCs from the stem cell graft donor, obtained from the stem cell graft. These receptors all stem from a human donor who donated a stem cell graft to a child with acute lymphoblastic leukemia.

This clonotype was picked up many times. This sequence joins TRBV11-2 and TRBJ2-1; 14 bases are a match to TRBD2. This CDR3 spans 19 amino acids. After removal of 5 bases from V and 7 bases from J, the junction contained 16 bases not matched to a gene. Germline-derived CDR1 and CDR2 are SGHAT and FQNNGV. CDR3 coding DNA: TGTGCCAGCAGCCCCCGTCCCGGGACTAGCGGGGGCCCCAAGAATGAGCAGTTCTTC. Translation gives CASSPRPGTSGGPKNEQFF.

Many counts were recorded for this clonotype. This chain uses TRBV7-2 with TRBJ2-1; 7 nucleotides align to TRBD2. Per the germline V gene, CDR1 is SGHTA and CDR2 is FQGNSA. Losses at the gene ends were 2 bases for V and 1 base for J; bases not matched to a gene: 2. The CDR3 spans 15 residues. The CDR3: CASSLLAESYNEQFF. The CDR3, as DNA: TGTGCCAGCAGCTTACTAGCGGAGTCCTACAATGAGCAGTTCTTC.

This clonotype was detected many times. V is TRBV27 and J is TRBJ1-6; TRBD1 matches 9 bases. This CDR3 region has 14 residues. Germline CDR1 is MNHEY and CDR2 is SMNVEV (reference sequence). V shed 6 bases, J shed 9 bases, and the junction held 6 bases outside the gene matches. The CDR3 loop reads CASSLQGAGSPLHF. DNA of the CDR3: TGTGCCAGCAGCCTACAGGGGGCGGGTTCACCCCTCCACTTT.

This clonotype has at least ten counts. CDR3 DNA sequence: TGTGCCAGCAGTGGACGAGGTCCCGTCCCACATACGCAGTATTTT. It encodes CASSGRGPVPHTQYF. The chain joins TRBV28 to TRBJ2-3; unclear D gene. The CDR3 sequence is 15 residues long. CDR1 and CDR2 (germline): MDHEN, SYDVKM. The ends were cut back, 5 bases at V and 7 bases at J, with 19 bases in the middle.

This clonotype was seen repeatedly, ten times or more. The chain is built from TRBV7-9 and TRBJ2-7; perhaps D is TRBD1 or TRBD2 (5 bases each). This CDR3 has 17 amino acids. From germline, CDR1 is SEHNR and CDR2 FQNEAQ (reference sequence). Between the trimmed V and J ends, which lost 1 base and 0 bases, there was a span of 16 bases. Written as DNA, the CDR3 is TGTGCCAGCAGCTTAGGGGGTGGGGACGCGTCCTCCTACGAGCAGTACTTC. This translates into CASSLGGGDASSYEQYF.

This clonotype was seen repeatedly, ten times or more. The rearrangement uses TRBV5-5 and TRBJ1-2, with a tentative D call TRBD1 (6 bases). The CDR3 spans 15 residues. CDR1 is SGHKS and CDR2 is YYEKEE in the germline V gene (reference sequence). The V and J ends lost 4 bases and 4 bases respectively, with 17 bases between them. CDR3 in DNA: TGTGCCAGCAGCCCCCAGGGCGGGGGGCTCTATGGCTACACCTTC. It specifies CASSPQGGGLYGYTF. Based on the CDR3 plus reference TRBV5-5 and TRBJ1-2, the full variable domain is DAGVTQSPTHLIKTRGQQVTLRCSPISGHKSVSWYQQVLGQGPQFIFQYYEKEERGRGNFPDRFSARQFPNYSSELNVNALLLGDSALYLCASSPQGGGLYGYTFGSGTRLTVV.

As to this clonotype: Since a much larger clone is just one base distant, this may be a read error. The chain joins TRBV14 to TRBJ2-1; D is undetermined. The length of the CDR3 is 13 residues. Germline CDR1 SGHDN, CDR2 FVKESK. The CDR3 DNA is TGTTCCAGCAGCCAATTTCCGCGTTATGAGCAGTTCTTC. Its translation is CSSSQFPRYEQFF.

This clonotype was recorded at least ten times. The rearrangement links TRBV7-9 to TRBJ2-1, with D possibly TRBD1 on 5 matching bases. Germline V gene data show CDR1 as SEHNR and CDR2 as FQNEAQ (reference sequence). The CDR3 runs 15 residues. V was cut by 5 bases and J by 8 bases, with 19 bases left in between. The CDR3: CASSPRRRGSDEQFF. CDR3 in DNA: TGTGCCAGCAGCCCTAGGCGTAGGGGCTCGGATGAGCAGTTCTTC.

A note on this clonotype: One base away lies a much larger clone, so this may be a sequencing read error. This chain links TRBV4-3 with TRBJ2-5; 8 bases agree with TRBD1. Trimming cost V 3 bases and J 5 bases; bases outside gene matches: 8. This CDR3 spans 15 amino acids. CDR1 and CDR2 from the germline V gene are LGHNA and YSLEER. The CDR3 coding sequence is TGCGCCAGCAGCCAGCCGGGACAGGTGCGCGAGACCCAGTACTTC. Amino acids: CASSQPGQVRETQYF.

Notes on this clonotype: Its ends do not fully match the called genes, so a read error is possible. The V call is TRBV7-3, the J call TRBJ2-5, with TRBD1 matching 10 bases. CDR1 and CDR2 (germline): SGHTA, FQGTGA. This CDR3 comprises 13 residues. For the CDR3, the DNA is TGTCCCAGCAGCCCGGGACAGGGGGAGACCCAGTACTTC. Encoded protein: CPSSPGQGETQYF.

In the case of this clonotype: Just one base apart from a much larger clone, this may be a read error. The chain carries TRBV5-1 and TRBJ2-3; no firm D call. This CDR3 contains 12 residues. The germline gives CDR1 SGHRS, CDR2 YFSETQ. The V end lost 7 bases, the J end lost 5 bases, and 11 bases lay between the germline ends. The CDR3 coding sequence is TGCGCCAGCCGTCTAGAACAAGATACGCAGTATTTT. It is translated as CASRLEQDTQYF.

This clonotype has at least ten counts. The gene calls are TRBV5-1 and TRBJ1-1; 7 bases are a match to TRBD1. V lost 1 base, J lost 1 base, and 7 bases stayed unmatched. The CDR3 consists of 16 residues. Per the germline V gene, CDR1 is SGHRS and CDR2 is YFSETQ. The CDR3 region has the DNA TGCGCCAGCAGCTTGCCCTCAGGGGGTTGGAACACTGAAGCTTTCTTT. Protein: CASSLPSGGWNTEAFF.

This clonotype showed up many times. The rearrangement joins TRBV10-1 to TRBJ2-1; D gene ambiguous. Germline V gene lookup returns CDR1 WNHNN and CDR2 SYGVQD (reference sequence). Between the trimmed V and J ends, which lost 3 bases and 2 bases, there was a span of 2 bases. The CDR3 is 12 amino acids. DNA of the CDR3: TGCGCCAGCAGTGACACCTACAATGAGCAGTTCTTC. The encoded protein is CASSDTYNEQFF.

This clonotype was counted at least ten times. This rearrangement joins TRBV12-3 or TRBV12-4 to TRBJ2-3; 10 bases map to TRBD2. CDR3 length: 18 amino acids. V gave up 5 bases and J gave up 0 bases; unmatched junction bases: 11. This CDR3 is CASSPGGLAGESTDTQYF. CDR3 nucleotide sequence: TGTGCCAGCAGTCCGGGTGGGCTAGCGGGAGAAAGCACAGATACGCAGTATTTT.

This clonotype was seen at least ten times. The chain uses TRBV5-1 and TRBJ2-5, with TRBD2 matching 7 bases. Trimming at V came to 0 bases and at J to 1 base, leaving 3 bases not matched to a gene. The CDR3 consists of 15 residues. CDR1 and CDR2 from the germline V gene are SGHRS and YFSETQ. CDR3 loop: CASSLVGLTQETQYF. The DNA for the CDR3 is TGCGCCAGCAGCTTGGTGGGACTAACCCAAGAGACCCAGTACTTC.

This clonotype was counted ten times or more. V gene TRBV9 combines with J gene TRBJ2-4; D gene uncertain. The CDR3 covers 15 residues. The V end was cut by 0 bases, the J end by 0 bases, with 7 bases between. Germline V gene data show CDR1 as SGDLS and CDR2 as YYNGEE. CDR3 in amino acids: CASSVAGLAKNIQYF. CDR3 coding DNA: TGTGCCAGCAGCGTAGCAGGTCTAGCCAAAAACATTCAGTACTTC.

This clonotype was counted ten times or more. The chain employs TRBV5-1 and TRBJ1-6; a possible D gene is TRBD1 (6 bases). The V gene lost 4 bases and the J gene lost 5 bases, with 19 bases spanning the gap. The CDR3 consists of 17 residues. CDR1 and CDR2 from the germline V gene are SGHRS and YFSETQ. The CDR3 spells CASSPVVGAGNNSPLHF. The CDR3 DNA sequence: TGCGCCAGCAGCCCGGTCGTGGGGGCCGGGAATAATTCACCCCTCCACTTT.

This clonotype was picked up many times. The chain links TRBV7-9 to TRBJ2-3, with unresolved D. Germline V gene data show CDR1 as SEHNR and CDR2 as FQNEAQ (reference sequence). Trimming pared 1 base from V and 0 bases from J, leaving 8 bases between. The CDR3 is 15 amino acids. The CDR3 reads CASSLERHSTDTQYF. The CDR3 DNA reads as TGTGCCAGCAGCTTAGAGCGACATAGCACAGATACGCAGTATTTT.

This clonotype was counted ten times or more. This sequence joins TRBV9 and TRBJ2-1, with D perhaps assigned TRBD1 or TRBD2 (6 bases each). CDR3 length equals 15 residues. Germline CDR1 is SGDLS and CDR2 is YYNGEE. The V end was cut by 0 bases, the J end by 4 bases, with 11 bases between. For the CDR3, the DNA is TGTGCCAGCAGCGTAGGTCCGGGGGCTTACAATGAGCAGTTCTTC. It encodes CASSVGPGAYNEQFF.

The chain is built from TRBV12-3 or TRBV12-4 and TRBJ1-2, with 7 bases aligning to TRBD1. Losses at the gene ends were 5 bases for V and 6 bases for J; bases not matched to a gene: 6. This CDR3 is 13 amino acids long. CDR3 in DNA: TGTGCCAGCAGTCCGGGACAGCGGGATGGCTACACCTTC. Its protein product is CASSPGQRDGYTF.